The table lists the clone carrying this TCR beta chain with a few counts. Its antigen is not identified. The data were obtained in a study of T-cell reconstitution after alpha-beta-depleted transplantation in children. Study conclusions and caveats: Alpha-beta T cells present about two months after transplant were reported to originate from several hundred expanded graft clones. High day-60 TCRbeta diversity in some patients came from surviving recipient T cells and thymic progenitors.

This CDR3 is 16 amino acids long. Germline CDR1 is SGHDT and CDR2 is YYEEEE. The junction had 8 bases not matched to a gene; V was cut back by 4 bases and J by 5 bases. The library targeted TCRbeta and was prepared with unique molecular identifiers. Using its own MiXCR run on the PCR reads, TCRdb lists one record per CDR3 protein. The data hold roughly 400,000 distinct CDR3 sequences, with approximately 42% observed a single time. The sequencing here drew on PBMCs, taken before TCRalphabeta/CD19-depleted stem cell transplant. This clonotype was obtained from a girl aged 2-15 years with aplastic anemia, due to receive a stem cell transplant. This sequence joins TRBV5-6 and TRBJ2-3, with 12 bases matching TRBD1. For the CDR3, the DNA is TGTGCCAGCAGCGACCGGGACAGGGGGCATGGAGATACGCAGTATTTT. Translated, it gives CASSDRDRGHGDTQYF.